This T cell receptor (beta chain) was recovered during a study of T cell responses to AZD1222 COVID-19 vaccine. Profiling relied on immunoSEQ multiplex PCR, and the TCRdb table lists in-frame clones only, not all of them. The sample yields tens of thousands of clones, approximately 88% seen once. From germline, CDR1 is SGHTS and CDR2 YDEGEE. CDR3 size: 15 residues. Trimming cost V 1 base and J 2 bases, with 11 bases left between them. Notes on the study in general: Spike-specific TCR breadth and depth rose after two AZD1222 doses. White British ancestry dominated among donors, who included more females, and clonal diversity was possibly underestimated. Unmutated variant regions are reportedly the target of nearly half of TCRs that are spike-specific.

Worth noting for this clone: The antigen is not known.

The clonotype was recovered from an adult who received the MenACWY meningococcal vaccine as a control. The chain links TRBV5-8 to TRBJ2-3, with D unresolved. Sequences were derived from peripheral blood, sampled 28 days after the second dose of the MenACWY control vaccine. CDR3 sequence reads: CASSLNGVVTDTQYF. Written as DNA, the CDR3 is TGTGCCAGCAGCTTGAACGGAGTAGTCACAGATACGCAGTATTTT.